This T cell receptor beta chain was found in a study of blood T cells in healthy people across ages. The CDR3 loop spans 12 amino acids. Trimming removed 3 bases at V and 11 bases at J, with 9 bases between. Germline V gene sequence: CDR1 SGHKS, CDR2 YYEKEE (reference sequence). A sample-barcoded 5' primer and a J-beta primer mix were used in a second PCR of about 7 to 12 cycles. One entry per CDR3 protein results from TCRdb running MiXCR on the 5' RACE reads. The table has about 1 million distinct CDR3 sequences, less than 50% seen once. This TCR was sampled from an older woman in good health. The sequenced sample consisted of blood. The chain carries TRBV5-5 and TRBJ1-6; no reliable D call. The CDR3 coding sequence is TGTGCCAGCAGCTATAGGACTCCACCCCTCCACTTT. Its translation: CASSYRTPPLHF.